This T cell receptor beta chain was observed in a study of blood T cells in healthy people across ages. Alongside a J-beta primer mix, a sample-barcoded 5' primer served in a second PCR lasting about 7 to 11 cycles. TCRdb reprocessed the 5' RACE reads with MiXCR, giving one entry per CDR3 protein. The data hold 650,000 to 950,000 distinct CDR3 sequences, with around two fifths observed a single time. The source is a man aged 55 to 70 in good health. The sample was blood.

CDR3 in DNA: TGCGCCAGCAGCTTCAGGGGTTCCCCCTACGAGCAGTACTTC. It specifies CASSFRGSPYEQYF. The gene calls are TRBV5-1 and TRBJ2-7, with a possible D match to TRBD1 (6 bases). V was clipped by 2 bases and J by 2 bases, with 11 bases between them. The CDR3 extends over 14 amino acids. Germline V gene sequence: CDR1 SGHRS, CDR2 YFSETQ.